This T cell receptor (beta chain) was sequenced during a study of T cells in Graves' hyperthyroidism and ophthalmopathy. Criteria for exclusion of patients were uncontrolled infection, other autoimmune disease, pregnancy or lactation. This clonotype was recorded many times. Authors of the study amplified TCR beta CDR3 regions from RNA transcripts. The HTBI primer set drove a first-round RT-PCR of the TCR CDR3. TCRdb reprocessed the multiplex PCR reads with MiXCR, giving one entry per CDR3 protein. Among approximately 480,000 distinct CDR3 sequences listed, about 20% were seen once. The CDR3 loop spans 14 amino acids. V dropped 7 bases and J dropped 4; count of bases not matched to a gene: 8. Germline V lookup: CDR1 MDHEN, CDR2 SYDVKM.

Sequencing was carried out using blood. This chain uses TRBV28 with TRBJ1-2, with 8 bases aligning to TRBD1. The TCR comes from a man younger than 30 with Graves' hyperthyroidism. CDR3 sequence: CASTNHRGSYGYTF. The CDR3, as DNA: TGTGCCAGCACCAACCACAGGGGGTCCTATGGCTACACCTTC.